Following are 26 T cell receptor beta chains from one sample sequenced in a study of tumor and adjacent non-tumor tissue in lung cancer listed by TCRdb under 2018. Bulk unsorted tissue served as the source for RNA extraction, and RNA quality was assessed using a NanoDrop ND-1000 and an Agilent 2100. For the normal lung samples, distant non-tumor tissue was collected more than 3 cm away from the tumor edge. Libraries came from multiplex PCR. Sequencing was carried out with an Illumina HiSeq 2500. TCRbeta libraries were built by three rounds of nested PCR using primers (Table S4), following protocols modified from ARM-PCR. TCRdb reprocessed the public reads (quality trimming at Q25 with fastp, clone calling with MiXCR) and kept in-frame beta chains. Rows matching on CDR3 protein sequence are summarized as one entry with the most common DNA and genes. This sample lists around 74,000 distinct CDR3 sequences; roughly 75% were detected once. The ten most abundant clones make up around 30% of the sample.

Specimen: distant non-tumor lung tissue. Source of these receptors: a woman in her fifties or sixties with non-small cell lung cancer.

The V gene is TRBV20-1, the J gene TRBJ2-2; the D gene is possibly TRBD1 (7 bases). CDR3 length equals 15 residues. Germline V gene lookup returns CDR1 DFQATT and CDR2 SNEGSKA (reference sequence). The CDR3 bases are TGCAGAGCCGCTTCCAGACAGGGAGGCACCGGGGAGCTGTTTTTT. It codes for CRAASRQGGTGELFF.

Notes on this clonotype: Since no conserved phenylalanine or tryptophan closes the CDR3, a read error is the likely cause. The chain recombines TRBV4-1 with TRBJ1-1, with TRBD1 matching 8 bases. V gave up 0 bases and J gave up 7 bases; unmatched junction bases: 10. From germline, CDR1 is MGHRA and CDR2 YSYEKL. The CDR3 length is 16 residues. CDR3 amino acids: CASSQDLYRGNSEAFL. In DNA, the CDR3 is TGCGCCAGCAGCCAAGATCTCTACAGGGGGAATAGTGAAGCTTTCTTA.

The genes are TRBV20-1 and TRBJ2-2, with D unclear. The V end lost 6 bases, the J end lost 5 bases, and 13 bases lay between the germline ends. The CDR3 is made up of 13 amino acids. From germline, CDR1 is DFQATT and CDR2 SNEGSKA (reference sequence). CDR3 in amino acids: CSARRRGTGELFF. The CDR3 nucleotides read TGCAGTGCCCGGCGCCGTGGAACCGGGGAGCTGTTTTTT.

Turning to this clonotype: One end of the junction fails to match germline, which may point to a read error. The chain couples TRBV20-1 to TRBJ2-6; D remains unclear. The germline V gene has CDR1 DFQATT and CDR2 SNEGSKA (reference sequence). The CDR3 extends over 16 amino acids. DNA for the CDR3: TGCAGTGCTAGAGATGGTAGGAGCGCTGGGGTCGACGTCCTGAATTTC. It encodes CSARDGRSAGVDVLNF.

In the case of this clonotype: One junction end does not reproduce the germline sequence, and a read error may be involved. This chain's CDR3 is CANSQDFFRSSGNTIYF. In DNA, the CDR3 is TGCGCCAACAGCCAAGATTTTTTTAGGAGCTCTGGAAACACCATATATTTT. V usage is TRBV4-3 and J usage is TRBJ1-3; D is ambiguous. The CDR3 totals 17 residues. Germline loops: CDR1 LGHNA, CDR2 YSLEER.

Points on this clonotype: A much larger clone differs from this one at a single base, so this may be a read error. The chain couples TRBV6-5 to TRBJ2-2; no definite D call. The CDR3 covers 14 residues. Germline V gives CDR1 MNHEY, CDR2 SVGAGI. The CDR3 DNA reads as TGTGTCAGCAGGTTTAGGCCAAACACCGGGGAGCTGTTTTTT. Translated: CVSRFRPNTGELFF.

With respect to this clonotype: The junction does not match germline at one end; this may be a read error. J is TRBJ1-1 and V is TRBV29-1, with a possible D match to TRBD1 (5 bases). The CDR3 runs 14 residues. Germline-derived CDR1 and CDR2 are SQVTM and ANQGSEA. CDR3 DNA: TGCAGCGTTGCTAAACAGGAAGCGAACACTGATGCTTTCTTT. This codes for CSVAKQEANTDAFF. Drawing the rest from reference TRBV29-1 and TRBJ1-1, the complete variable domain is SAVISQKPSRDICQRGTSLTIQCQVDSQVTMMFWYRQQPGQSLTLIATANQGSEATYESGFVIDKFPISRPNLTFSTLTVSNMSPEDSSIYLCSVAKQEANTDAFFGQGTRLTVV.

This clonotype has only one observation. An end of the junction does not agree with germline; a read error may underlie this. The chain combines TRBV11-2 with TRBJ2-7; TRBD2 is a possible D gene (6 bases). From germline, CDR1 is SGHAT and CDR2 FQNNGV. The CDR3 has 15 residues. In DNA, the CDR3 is TGTGCCAGCAGTTTATCGGGCTGGGACTCCTACGATCAGTACTTC. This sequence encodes CASSLSGWDSYDQYF.

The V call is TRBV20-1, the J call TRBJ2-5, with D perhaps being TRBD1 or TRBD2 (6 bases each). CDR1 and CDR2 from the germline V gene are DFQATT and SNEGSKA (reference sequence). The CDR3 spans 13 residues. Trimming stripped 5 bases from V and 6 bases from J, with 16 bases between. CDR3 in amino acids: CSAWERGAKTQYF. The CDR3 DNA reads TGCAGTGCTTGGGAGAGGGGGGCAAAGACCCAGTACTTC.

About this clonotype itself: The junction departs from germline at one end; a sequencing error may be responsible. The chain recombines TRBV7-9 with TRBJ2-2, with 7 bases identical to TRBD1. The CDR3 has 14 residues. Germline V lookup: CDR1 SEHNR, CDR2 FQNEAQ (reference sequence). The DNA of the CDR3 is TGTGTCAGCAGCCAAGGGACAGACACCGGGGAGCTGTTTTTT. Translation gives CVSSQGTDTGELFF.

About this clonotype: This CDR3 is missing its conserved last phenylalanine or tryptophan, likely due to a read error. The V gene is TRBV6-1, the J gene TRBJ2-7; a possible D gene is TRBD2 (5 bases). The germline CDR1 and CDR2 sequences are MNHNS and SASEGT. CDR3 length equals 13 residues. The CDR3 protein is CASSEVRGYDQYL. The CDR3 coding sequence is TGTGCCAGCAGTGAAGTTCGGGGATACGATCAGTACTTA.

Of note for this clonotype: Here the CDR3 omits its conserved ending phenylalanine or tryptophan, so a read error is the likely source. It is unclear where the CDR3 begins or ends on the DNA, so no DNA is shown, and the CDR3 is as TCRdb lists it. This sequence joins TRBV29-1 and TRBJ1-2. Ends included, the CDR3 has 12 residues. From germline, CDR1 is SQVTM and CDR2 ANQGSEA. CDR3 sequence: CSGDSLEYGYTC.

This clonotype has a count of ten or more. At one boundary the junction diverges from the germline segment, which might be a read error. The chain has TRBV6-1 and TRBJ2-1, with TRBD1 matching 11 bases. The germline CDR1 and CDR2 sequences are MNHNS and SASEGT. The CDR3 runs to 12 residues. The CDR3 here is CVGQGAYNEQFF. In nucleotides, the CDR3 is TGCGTCGGACAGGGGGCATACAATGAGCAGTTCTTC.

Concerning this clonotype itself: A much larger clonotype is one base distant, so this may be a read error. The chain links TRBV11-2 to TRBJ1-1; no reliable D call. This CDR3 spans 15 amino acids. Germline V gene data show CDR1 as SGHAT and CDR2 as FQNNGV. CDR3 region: CVSSLEGLSNTEAFF. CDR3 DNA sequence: TGTGTCAGCAGCTTAGAAGGCCTTAGTAACACTGAAGCTTTCTTT.

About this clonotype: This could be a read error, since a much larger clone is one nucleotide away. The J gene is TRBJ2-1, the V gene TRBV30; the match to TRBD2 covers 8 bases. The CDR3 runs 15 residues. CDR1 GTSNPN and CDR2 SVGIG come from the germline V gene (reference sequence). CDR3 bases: TGTGCCTGGACCAACGGGACTAGATTTTCGACAAGGCAGCTCTTC. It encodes CAWTNGTRFSTRQLF.

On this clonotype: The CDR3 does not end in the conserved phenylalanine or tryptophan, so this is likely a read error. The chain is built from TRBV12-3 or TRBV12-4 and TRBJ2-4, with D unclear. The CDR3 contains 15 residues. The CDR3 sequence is CASSLGSWAKNIQYY. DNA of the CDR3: TGTGCCAGTAGTTTAGGCAGTTGGGCCAAAAACATTCAGTACTAC.

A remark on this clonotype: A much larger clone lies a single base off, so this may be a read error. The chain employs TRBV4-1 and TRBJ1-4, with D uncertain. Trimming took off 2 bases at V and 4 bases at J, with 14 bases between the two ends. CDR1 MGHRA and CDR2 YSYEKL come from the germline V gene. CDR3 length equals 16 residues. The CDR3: CASSQRRARSNEKLFF. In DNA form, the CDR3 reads TGCGCCAGCAGCCAACGCCGGGCAAGAAGTAATGAAAAACTGTTTTTT.

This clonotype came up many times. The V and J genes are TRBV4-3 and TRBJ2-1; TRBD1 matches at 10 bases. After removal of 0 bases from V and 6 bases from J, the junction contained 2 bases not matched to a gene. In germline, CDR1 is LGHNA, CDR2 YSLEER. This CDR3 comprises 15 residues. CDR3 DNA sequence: TGCGCCAGCAGCCAAGAGGGACAGGGGTTCAATGAGCAGTTCTTC. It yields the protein CASSQEGQGFNEQFF.

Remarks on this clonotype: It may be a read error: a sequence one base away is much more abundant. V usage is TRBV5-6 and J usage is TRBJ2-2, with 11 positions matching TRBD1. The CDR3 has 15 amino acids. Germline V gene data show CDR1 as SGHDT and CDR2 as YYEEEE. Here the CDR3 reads CTSSGDRGYTGELFF. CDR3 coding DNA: TGTACCAGCAGCGGGGACAGGGGGTACACCGGGGAGCTGTTTTTT.

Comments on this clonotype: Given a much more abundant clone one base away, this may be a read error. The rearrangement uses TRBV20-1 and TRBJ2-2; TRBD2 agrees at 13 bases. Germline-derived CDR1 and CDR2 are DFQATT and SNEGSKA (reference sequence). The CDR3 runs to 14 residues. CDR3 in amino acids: CNARGLAGAGELFF. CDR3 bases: TGCAATGCTAGAGGACTAGCGGGGGCCGGGGAGCTGTTTTTT.

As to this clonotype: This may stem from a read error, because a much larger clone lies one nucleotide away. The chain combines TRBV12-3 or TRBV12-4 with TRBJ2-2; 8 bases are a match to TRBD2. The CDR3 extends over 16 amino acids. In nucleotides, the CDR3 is TGTGCCAGCAGCAACGCAGCGGGAGTTTTTACCGGGGGGCTGTTTTTT. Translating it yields CASSNAAGVFTGGLFF.

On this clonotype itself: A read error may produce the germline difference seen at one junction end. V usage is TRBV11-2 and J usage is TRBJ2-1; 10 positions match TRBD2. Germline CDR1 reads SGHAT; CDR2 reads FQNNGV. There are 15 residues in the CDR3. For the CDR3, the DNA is TGTGCCCGCAGCACAGCCGGGACTAGCGACAATGAGCAGTTCTTC. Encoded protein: CARSTAGTSDNEQFF. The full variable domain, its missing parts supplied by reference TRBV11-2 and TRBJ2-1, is EAGVAQSPRYKIIEKRQSVAFWCNPISGHATLYWYQQILGQGPKLLIQFQNNGVVDDSQLPKDRFSAERLKGVDSTLKIQPAKLEDSAVYLCARSTAGTSDNEQFFGPGTRLTVL.

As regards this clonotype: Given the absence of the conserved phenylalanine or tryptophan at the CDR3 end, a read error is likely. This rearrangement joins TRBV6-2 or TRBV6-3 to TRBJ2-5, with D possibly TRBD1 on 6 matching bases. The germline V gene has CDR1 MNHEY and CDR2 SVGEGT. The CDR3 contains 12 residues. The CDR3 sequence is CASSGRGETQYY. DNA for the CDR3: TGCGCCAGCAGTGGCAGGGGTGAGACCCAGTACTAC.

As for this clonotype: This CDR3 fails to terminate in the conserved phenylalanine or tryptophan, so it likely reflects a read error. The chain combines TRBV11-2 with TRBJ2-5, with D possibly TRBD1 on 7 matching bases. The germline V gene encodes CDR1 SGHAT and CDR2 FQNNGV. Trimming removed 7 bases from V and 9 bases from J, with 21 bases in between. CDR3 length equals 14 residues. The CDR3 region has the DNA TGTGCCAGCAACCTAAACGCAGGGGGGCCGGCCCAGTACCTC. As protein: CASNLNAGGPAQYL.

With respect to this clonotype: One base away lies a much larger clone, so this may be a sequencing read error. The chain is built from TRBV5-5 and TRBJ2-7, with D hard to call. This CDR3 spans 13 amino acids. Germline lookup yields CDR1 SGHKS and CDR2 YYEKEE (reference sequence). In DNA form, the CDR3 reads TGTGCCATCAGCTTGTCTTCCTCCTACGAGCAGTACTTC. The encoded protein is CAISLSSSYEQYF.

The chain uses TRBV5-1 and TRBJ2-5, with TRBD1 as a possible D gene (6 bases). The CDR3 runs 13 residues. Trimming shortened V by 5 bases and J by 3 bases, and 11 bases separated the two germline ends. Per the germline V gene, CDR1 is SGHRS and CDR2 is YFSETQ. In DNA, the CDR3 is TGCGCCAGCAGTTTCGCAGGGGAAGAGACCCAGTACTTC. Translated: CASSFAGEETQYF.